This T cell receptor (beta chain) was documented in a study of Ad26.COV2.S vaccination and SARS-CoV-2 variants (dated by TCRdb to about 2021). In the study overall: Donors in the vaccine arm were drawn from COV1001, a phase I-IIa trial of Ad26.COV2.S in healthy adults that was multicentre, randomized, double-blind and placebo-controlled. Ad26.COV2.S was given intramuscularly at 5x10^10 or 1x10^11 viral particles, as a single shot or as two shots 56 days apart. TCRbeta repertoire sequencing served as the tool for gauging how specific and how broad the SARS-CoV-2-reactive T cell receptors were following Ad26.COV2.S vaccination. The TCR-sequenced set comprised approximately 30 samples: about 19 Ad26.COV2.S vaccine recipients, 5 placebo recipients and 8 SARS-CoV-2 convalescent individuals. Trial participants were randomized into five groups of five, in which low-dose or high-dose Ad26.COV2.S was given once or twice, or placebo was given on both occasions. Investigators did not know the trial group allocation while performing experiments and assessing outcomes. Broad study findings and their caveats: The authors noted that the TCR breadth and depth analyses may have underestimated total T cell responses. Compared with placebo recipients, Ad26.COV2.S recipients showed higher spike-specific TCR breadth (P = 0.0014). The study was not powered to compare responses between vaccine doses or regimens. Comparable non-spike TCR breadth was observed between vaccine and placebo recipients, consistent with only spike being contained in the vaccine. Substantial breadth of spike-specific CD8+ and CD4+ T cell responses was reported after vaccination.

Per the publication, the treatment or condition label means: some 20 received Ad26.COV2.S at low or high dose, single or two shots; 5 received placebo; per-sample allocation not given. For vaccine and placebo recipients, the sequenced repertoires came from samples collected on day 63 after the first injection. Cohort 1b enrolled 20 to 30 adults aged 18-55 years at a single site in Boston, USA, between 29 July and 7 August 2020. As a vaccine, Ad26.COV2.S was a replication-incompetent adenovirus type 26 vector that expressed a prefusion-stabilized SARS-CoV-2 spike protein derived from the original Wuhan strain. TCRbeta CDR3 regions were sequenced with the immunoSEQ Assay. After extraction, genomic DNA underwent amplification by bias-controlled multiplex PCR, followed by high-throughput sequencing. The authors' analysis ran thus. To quantify the absolute abundance of each unique TCRbeta CDR3 region, sequences were collapsed and filtered. Usable DNA was measured by amplifying reference genes present in all nucleated cells, and TCRbeta template counts were normalized to that usable DNA to estimate T cell fraction. Repertoire TCRs were annotated as SARS-CoV-2-specific when V gene, CDR3 amino acid sequence and J gene were exactly matched to a known reactive TCR set. The reference SARS-CoV-2 TCR set was derived from MIRA and filtered for enrichment in COVID-19-positive ImmuneCODE repertoires, a step that removed public or cross-reactive TCRs. Drawing on the MIRA antigens, annotated TCRs were analysed further at the level of specific ORF or position within ORF. Depth was the summed frequency of annotated unique rearrangements, while breadth was defined as annotated unique rearrangements over total unique productive rearrangements. TCR breadth was compared between groups using two-sided Wilcoxon rank-sum tests. As stored in TCRdb, this immuneACCESS dataset retains in-frame rearrangements with V and J assigned. A fraction of the clones does not appear; measured against another copy, unresolved V genes explain less than half of the discrepancy, and the remainder lacks a known reason. The V and J calls and the clone size are those of that table, but D and trimming were determined from the DNA. The sample profile shows around 320,000 clones; 70% to 90% of them were found once. The ten biggest clones cover approximately 1.9% of the sample.

V and J are truncated by 1 base and 4 bases respectively, leaving an intervening sequence of 4 bases. Measured from the cysteine to the phenylalanine, the CDR3 is 12 residues long. Only the CDR3 part of the read is kept: 36 bases, read in frame from the first base. The CDR1 and CDR2 encoded by the germline V gene (reference sequence) are LGHDT and YNNKEL. Worth noting for this clone: The antigen it binds to is not known. No quality values exist for individual bases; no much larger clone is one base distant.

The chain is assembled from TRBV3-1 (or the pseudogene TRBV3-2) and TRBJ1-2, with the identity of the D gene unclear. The input for sequencing was peripheral blood, taken in a trial of Ad26.COV2.S vaccine versus placebo. This receptor was taken from a person between 18 and 60 years old who received the Ad26.COV2.S COVID-19 vaccine or a placebo. The CDR3 here reads CASSQGIYGYTF. The nucleotide sequence is TGTGCCAGCAGCCAAGGTATCTATGGCTACACCTTC.